This TCR beta chain came from a study of beta chain features in type 1 diabetes. Study-level information: Examination covered roughly 100,000,000 sorted cells spanning all samples. Findings and limits, study-wide: For cells with high TCR expression, cDNA sequencing could yield over-representation. When Type 1 diabetes patients were examined, their TCRB CDR3s proved moderately but significantly shorter in all four CD4+ subsets.

Expressed TCRB transcripts were sequenced because the entire RNA isolate underwent reverse transcription. The repertoire was sequenced with immunoSEQ multiplex PCR; TCRdb's copy has only in-frame clones and lacks some. This table has over 700,000 clones, about a sixth appearing once. This clone was observed a handful of times. As yet, its antigen is unknown. The CDR3 contains 14 residues. Germline V CDR1 and CDR2: SGHRS, YFSETQ. With V trimmed by 4 bases and J by 9 bases, 8 bases remained unmatched. The chain uses TRBV5-1 and TRBJ2-2, with 8 bases matching TRBD2. Sequencing was performed on naive CD4+ T cells from blood. This clonotype was sampled from a woman between 18 and 29 years old in good health. The CDR3 sequence is CASSRWASGRELFF. CDR3 bases: TGCGCCAGCAGCCGGTGGGCTAGCGGGCGGGAGCTGTTTTTT.